Each of the 19 T cell receptor beta chains below was sequenced from the same sample in a study of control samples from healthy donors and cancer patients. Produced via immunoSEQ multiplex PCR; TCRdb's table is partial and in-frame only. The sample has 350,000 to 450,000 clones, 80% to 95% seen once. The sample was PBMCs. The receptors derive from a man aged 35 to 55 with head and neck cancer.

The chain uses TRBV15 and TRBJ2-3, with 14 nucleotides matching TRBD2. J was trimmed by 0 bases and V by 3 bases; bases with no gene match: 11. The CDR3 spans 20 residues. Germline values: CDR1 LNHNV, CDR2 YYDKDF (reference sequence). DNA for the CDR3: TGTGCCACCAGCAGCCCACCGGGACTAGCGGGGGCTTTTAGCACAGATACGCAGTATTTT. Translated: CATSSPPGLAGAFSTDTQYF.

The chain links TRBV11-3 to TRBJ1-1; the D gene is possibly TRBD1 (5 bases). Deletions cut 0 bases from V and 6 bases from J, with 11 bases between. The CDR3 spans 14 residues. CDR1 is SGHNT and CDR2 is YENEEA in the germline V gene. CDR3: CASSLDGGESEAFF. The CDR3 region has the DNA TGTGCCAGCAGCTTAGATGGGGGGGAATCTGAAGCTTTCTTT.

The chain employs TRBV20-1 and TRBJ2-2; no definite D call. The CDR3 is 11 amino acids. The germline gives CDR1 DFQATT, CDR2 SNEGSKA (reference sequence). The V end lost 2 bases, the J end lost 7 bases, and 5 bases lay between the germline ends. The CDR3 sequence is CSARKVGELFF. In nucleotides, the CDR3 is TGCAGTGCTAGAAAGGTCGGGGAGCTGTTTTTT.

This clone came up a few times. The chain recombines TRBV6-4 with TRBJ1-2; 7 positions agree with TRBD1. Per germline, CDR1 MRHNA and CDR2 SNTAGT. The length of the CDR3 is 16 residues. V dropped 2 bases and J dropped 5; count of bases not matched to a gene: 11. The CDR3 protein is CASSDSNRGPFYGYTF. In nucleotides, the CDR3 is TGTGCCAGCAGTGACAGTAACAGGGGTCCATTTTATGGCTACACCTTC.

This clone was picked up one time. The rearrangement uses TRBV6-5 and TRBJ1-3, with D maybe TRBD1 (5 bases). Germline CDR1 and CDR2: MNHEY and SVGAGI. The length of the CDR3 is 15 residues. The V and J ends lost 0 bases and 3 bases respectively, with 9 bases between them. CDR3 nucleotides: TGTGCCAGCAGTTACTCTCGGGGGTATGGAAACACCATATATTTT. Protein sequence: CASSYSRGYGNTIYF.

The V call is TRBV14, the J call TRBJ2-3; D remains ambiguous. V was shortened by 3 bases and J by 2 bases, with 9 bases between the two germline ends. Germline assignment: CDR1 SGHDN and CDR2 FVKESK. The length of the CDR3 is 14 residues. The CDR3 loop is CASSQNRHTDTQYF. The CDR3 coding sequence is TGTGCCAGCAGCCAGAACCGACACACAGATACGCAGTATTTT. Together with reference TRBV14 and TRBJ2-3, the CDR3 gives the full variable domain: EAGVTQFPSHSVIEKGQTVTLRCDPISGHDNLYWYRRVMGKEIKFLLHFVKESKQDESGMPNNRFLAERTGGTYSTLKVQPAELEDSGVYFCASSQNRHTDTQYFGPGTRLTVL.

The gene calls are TRBV6-6 and TRBJ1-2; D is undetermined. The V end was cut by 2 bases, the J end by 8 bases, with 12 bases between. The CDR3 length is 13 residues. Per the germline V gene, CDR1 is MNHNY and CDR2 is SVGAGI (reference sequence). CDR3 amino acids: CASSYSPLEGYTF. CDR3 coding DNA: TGTGCCAGCAGTTACAGTCCGTTAGAGGGCTACACCTTC.

The rearrangement links TRBV10-2 to TRBJ1-1; 10 bases are a match to TRBD1. Germline trimming cut 4 bases from V and 6 bases from J; bases unmatched to any gene: 8. CDR1 WSHSY and CDR2 SAAADI come from the germline V gene. This CDR3 region has 15 residues. The DNA of the CDR3 is TGCGCCAGCAGTGCCCCGGACAGGGGGGTCGCTGAAGCTTTCTTT. Residues: CASSAPDRGVAEAFF.

CDR3 protein: CASSLIGGASDTQYF. As DNA, the CDR3 is TGTGCCAGCAGTTTGATCGGGGGGGCGTCAGATACGCAGTATTTT. V is TRBV27 and J is TRBJ2-3; TRBD2 aligns across 8 bases. V dropped 3 bases and J dropped 4; count of bases not matched to a gene: 6. The CDR3 has 15 residues. In germline, CDR1 is MNHEY, CDR2 SMNVEV (reference sequence).

This chain connects TRBV7-3 to TRBJ2-3; D possibly corresponds to TRBD2 (5 bases). Germline V lookup: CDR1 SGHTA, CDR2 FQGTGA. V lost 5 bases to trimming and J lost 1 base, with 10 bases between them. This CDR3 has 14 amino acids. CDR3 sequence: CASSPDGGTDTQYF. CDR3 coding DNA: TGTGCCAGCAGCCCCGACGGGGGCACAGATACGCAGTATTTT. Full variable domain (outside the CDR3, taken from reference TRBV7-3 and TRBJ2-3): GAGVSQTPSNKVTEKGKYVELRCDPISGHTALYWYRQSLGQGPEFLIYFQGTGAADDSGLPNDRFFAVRPEGSVSTLKIQRTERGDSAVYLCASSPDGGTDTQYFGPGTRLTVL.

The V gene is TRBV3-1 (or the pseudogene TRBV3-2), the J gene TRBJ1-2; D call uncertain. Trimming left V 0 bases short and J 2 bases short, with 7 bases between. The CDR3 length is 14 residues. In germline, CDR1 is LGHDT, CDR2 YNNKEL (reference sequence). The CDR3 bases are TGTGCCAGCAGCCAAGATGCAGGAAACTATGGCTACACCTTC. It specifies CASSQDAGNYGYTF.

This clone came up a few times. This chain uses TRBV27 with TRBJ2-1; D is ambiguous. This CDR3 region has 14 residues. V dropped 2 bases and J dropped 3 bases, with 8 bases sitting between them. Germline V CDR1 and CDR2: MNHEY, SMNVEV (reference sequence). Here the CDR3 DNA reads TGTGCCAGCAGTTTAGAGTGGGACTACAATGAGCAGTTCTTC. Translating it yields CASSLEWDYNEQFF.

The chain carries TRBV2 and TRBJ1-5; D is perhaps TRBD1 (6 bases). Looked up from germline, CDR1 is SNHLY and CDR2 is FYNNEI. The CDR3 has 13 amino acids. The V gene lost 5 bases and the J gene lost 3 bases, with 8 bases spanning the gap. This CDR3 reads CASSWDNNQPQHF. The CDR3 DNA reads as TGTGCCAGCAGTTGGGACAACAATCAGCCCCAGCATTTT. The entire variable domain, with the rest obtained from reference TRBV2 and TRBJ1-5, is as follows: EPEVTQTPSHQVTQMGQEVILRCVPISNHLYFYWYRQILGQKVEFLVSFYNNEISEKSEIFDDQFSVERPDGSNFTLKIRSTKLEDSAMYFCASSWDNNQPQHFGDGTRLSIL.

This clone has only a few counts. This chain links TRBV3-1 (or the pseudogene TRBV3-2) with TRBJ2-1; D not certain. This CDR3 is 15 amino acids long. The germline V and J ends were trimmed by 1 base and 5 bases, with 12 bases remaining between them. Germline lookup yields CDR1 LGHDT and CDR2 YNNKEL (reference sequence). CDR3 residues: CASSQAWANDNEQFF. The DNA of the CDR3 is TGTGCCAGCAGCCAAGCGTGGGCCAATGACAATGAGCAGTTCTTC.

This clone was seen once. This chain's CDR3 is CASSYNGGLTDTQYF. The CDR3 nucleotides read TGTGCCAGCAGTTACAACGGGGGGCTTACAGATACGCAGTATTTT. The genes are TRBV6-5 and TRBJ2-3, with a tentative D call TRBD2 (7 bases). This CDR3 region has 15 residues. Germline V gives CDR1 MNHEY, CDR2 SVGAGI. The V end lost 2 bases, the J end lost 3 bases, and 12 bases lay between the germline ends.

The chain couples TRBV19 to TRBJ1-1, with D hard to call. Germline V gives CDR1 LNHDA, CDR2 SQIVND (reference sequence). With 2 bases removed from V and 5 bases from J, the gap between germline ends came to 6 bases. CDR3 size: 12 residues. The CDR3 region is CASSITPTEAFF. The CDR3 bases are TGTGCCAGTAGTATAACACCTACTGAAGCTTTCTTT.

This clone was detected once. This chain uses TRBV7-2 with TRBJ1-5, with 9 bases fitting TRBD1. Germline loops: CDR1 SGHTA, CDR2 FQGNSA. CDR3 size: 18 residues. V lost 5 bases to trimming and J lost 0 bases; unmatched junction nucleotides: 11. The CDR3 DNA follows: TGTGCCAGCAGCCCCGGGACAGGGTTTATCGGTAGCAATCAGCCCCAGCATTTT. This sequence encodes CASSPGTGFIGSNQPQHF.

This clone was counted once. CDR3: CASRQPGFNEQFF. The CDR3 bases are TGTGCCAGCAGGCAGCCGGGCTTCAATGAGCAGTTCTTC. The chain couples TRBV28 to TRBJ2-1, with no clear D. The V end was cut by 6 bases, the J end by 6 bases, with 12 bases between. Germline V gives CDR1 MDHEN, CDR2 SYDVKM. The CDR3 sequence is 13 residues long.

The chain links TRBV27 to TRBJ1-2; D not certain. V was pared by 5 bases and J by 4 bases, with 11 bases between. Germline assignment: CDR1 MNHEY and CDR2 SMNVEV (reference sequence). The CDR3 consists of 13 residues. The CDR3 nucleotides read TGTGCCAGCAGTCTAACGGGTGGCTATGGCTACACCTTC. This codes for CASSLTGGYGYTF.